Detailed here is one TCR beta chain. No antigen is known for it. CD4+ cells were split into CD45RA+ naive and CD45RA-negative memory subsets. This sample is drawn from a study of shared clonotypes between healthy human individuals. Study as a whole: Each donor had three CD4 naive, three CD4 memory, two CD8 naive and one CD8 memory plate. The study's findings and limits: Apart from blood, nothing was sampled; tissue repertoires likely differ. All-four-donor shared clonotypes had higher generation probabilities than non-shared clonotypes did.

This table comes from immunoSEQ multiplex PCR, and its TCRdb copy is limited to in-frame clones, with some not included. The repertoire has over a million clones, under 80% of them found once; the top ten carry approximately 1.5%. This sequence originates from a man in his late teens or twenties in good health. Specimen: memory CD4+ T cells sorted from blood. The subset here: CD45RA-negative fraction.

CDR3 residues: CASSLQTDTQYF. The DNA of the CDR3 is TGTGCCAGCAGTCTCCAGACAGATACGCAGTATTTT. The J gene is TRBJ2-3, the V gene TRBV28; D call uncertain. Germline lookup yields CDR1 MDHEN and CDR2 SYDVKM. This CDR3 spans 12 amino acids. Trimming shortened V by 5 bases and J by 3 bases, and 6 bases separated the two germline ends. The whole variable domain, filled in from reference TRBV28 and TRBJ2-3, reads DVKVTQSSRYLVKRTGEKVFLECVQDMDHENMFWYRQDPGLGLRLIYFSYDVKMKEKGDIPEGYSVSREKKERFSLILESASTNQTSMYLCASSLQTDTQYFGPGTRLTVL.